Listed below are T cell receptor beta chains from one sample, sequenced in a study of T cells after yellow fever vaccination. Each CDR3 protein is one row after TCRdb ran MiXCR on the 5' RACE reads. The sample gives about 74,000 distinct CDR3 sequences, approximately 7% of which show up once; 35% to 45% is in the top ten. This sample comprised CD8+ T cells sorted from PBMCs, obtained about 5 days after the first yellow fever vaccination. The receptors stem from a man between 18 and 35 years old who received the YFV17D yellow fever vaccine. Each CDR3 is given with its conserved first and last residue.

j_call | v_call | cdr3_aa
TRBJ2-1 | TRBV4-3 | CASSPGTARYNEQFF
TRBJ2-2 | TRBV6-2/TRBV6-3 | CASGGPRVIDTGELFF
TRBJ2-1 | TRBV5-1 | CASSLGTGPHNEQFF
TRBJ2-1 | TRBV5-1 | CASSFEGPSYNEQFF
TRBJ2-7 | TRBV6-2/TRBV6-3 | CASVGQGVYEQYF
TRBJ2-3 | TRBV23-1 | CASSQSQIWITDTQYF
TRBJ2-7 | TRBV4-1 | CASSQEGGTVTSYEQYF
TRBJ2-7 | TRBV11-2 | CAIGGRNEQYF
TRBJ2-1 | TRBV7-6 | CASSFRAGNEQFF
TRBJ2-3 | TRBV7-2 | CASSMQQADTQYF
TRBJ2-1 | TRBV5-8 | CASSFWGTQFF
TRBJ2-3 | TRBV12-3/TRBV12-4 | CASSPDRGRDTQYF